A selection of T cell receptor beta chains follows, all from one sample in a study of T cell changes during pregnancy in multiple sclerosis. Clones were sequenced by immunoSEQ multiplex PCR, and TCRdb holds only the in-frame ones, with some missing. Of about 100,000 clones in the sample, about 90% were seen once. The starting material was peripheral blood, obtained in the third trimester of pregnancy. The receptors shown here come from a female donor in good health, enrolled as a control in a pregnancy study. CDR3s include the opening cysteine and the closing phenylalanine or tryptophan. Each record gives: V gene, D gene, J gene, clone size, CDR3 length, CDR3 protein, CDR3 DNA. D genes are given only for firm matches. Rows give clone size only sometimes, using once, few, many, or a class for an expanded clone.

V: TRBV7-9
D: -
J: TRBJ2-3
size: once
length: 14
CDR3: CASSTSQGTDTQYF
DNA: TGTGCCAGCAGCACCTCGCAGGGCACAGATACGCAGTATTTT

V: TRBV30
D: TRBD1
J: TRBJ2-3
size: -
length: 15
CDR3: CAWKGQGALTDTQYF
DNA: TGTGCCTGGAAGGGACAGGGGGCACTCACAGATACGCAGTATTTT

V: TRBV2
D: TRBD1
J: TRBJ1-1
size: -
length: 14
CDR3: CASSPNRGNTEAFF
DNA: TGTGCCAGCAGTCCGAACAGGGGGAACACTGAAGCTTTCTTT

V: TRBV7-8
D: -
J: TRBJ1-5
size: -
length: 16
CDR3: CASSVSHRDGNQPQHF
DNA: TGTGCCAGCAGCGTGTCTCACCGGGATGGCAATCAGCCCCAGCATTTT

V: TRBV5-1
D: -
J: TRBJ1-2
size: once
length: 16
CDR3: CASSFGGYGEDYGYTF
DNA: TGCGCCAGCAGCTTTGGTGGTTACGGGGAGGACTATGGCTACACCTTC

V: TRBV4-2
D: -
J: TRBJ1-1
size: -
length: 12
CDR3: CATGGGTEEAFF
DNA: TGTGCCACCGGAGGCGGAACTGAGGAAGCTTTCTTT

V: TRBV7-3
D: -
J: TRBJ1-1
size: -
length: 16
CDR3: CASSLRGTTGMDEAFF
DNA: TGTGCCAGCAGCTTACGGGGCACGACAGGTATGGATGAAGCTTTCTTT

V: TRBV19
D: -
J: TRBJ1-2
size: -
length: 14
CDR3: CASTPGRGHSGYTF
DNA: TGTGCCAGTACCCCGGGCAGGGGACACTCTGGCTACACCTTC

V: TRBV19
D: -
J: TRBJ2-2
size: -
length: 15
CDR3: CASSFLTGNTGELFF
DNA: TGTGCCAGTAGTTTCCTGACAGGGAACACCGGGGAGCTGTTTTTT

V: TRBV12-5
D: TRBD1
J: TRBJ2-1
size: -
length: 17
CDR3: CASGFPFDRGLGDEQFF
DNA: TGTGCTAGTGGTTTTCCCTTCGACAGGGGGTTGGGGGATGAGCAGTTCTTC

V: TRBV11-3
D: TRBD1
J: TRBJ2-5
size: -
length: 16
CDR3: CASSLMDRNPVETQYF
DNA: TGTGCCAGCAGCTTGATGGACAGGAACCCTGTGGAGACCCAGTACTTC

V: TRBV5-1
D: TRBD2
J: TRBJ2-5
size: -
length: 15
CDR3: CASSPDHGGVETQYF
DNA: TGCGCCAGCAGCCCAGACCATGGGGGGGTTGAGACCCAGTACTTC

V: TRBV5-4
D: TRBD2
J: TRBJ2-1
size: once
length: 17
CDR3: CASSPTGGGEKADEQFF
DNA: TGTGCCAGCAGCCCCACGGGCGGGGGGGAAAAAGCAGATGAGCAGTTCTTC

V: TRBV5-8
D: -
J: TRBJ2-7
size: -
length: 13
CDR3: CASSFGSNYEQYF
DNA: TGTGCCAGCAGCTTCGGGTCGAACTACGAGCAGTACTTC

V: TRBV4-3
D: -
J: TRBJ1-1
size: few
length: 16
CDR3: CASSQGPGAMNTEAFF
DNA: TGCGCCAGCAGCCAAGGCCCGGGAGCAATGAACACTGAAGCTTTCTTT

V: TRBV19
D: TRBD1
J: TRBJ1-1
size: few
length: 14
CDR3: CASTGTGVNTEAFF
DNA: TGTGCCAGTACCGGGACAGGGGTGAACACTGAAGCTTTCTTT

V: TRBV9
D: TRBD1
J: TRBJ1-1
size: -
length: 14
CDR3: CASSFGQGVTEAFF
DNA: TGTGCCAGCAGCTTCGGACAGGGGGTCACTGAAGCTTTCTTT

V: TRBV19
D: -
J: TRBJ2-7
size: -
length: 14
CDR3: CASSITGGSYEQYF
DNA: TGTGCCAGTAGTATAACCGGGGGAAGCTACGAGCAGTACTTC

V: TRBV5-1
D: TRBD1
J: TRBJ2-6
size: -
length: 17
CDR3: CASSKGQELPGANVLTF
DNA: TGCGCCAGCAGCAAAGGACAGGAACTACCTGGGGCCAACGTCCTGACTTTC

V: TRBV5-5
D: -
J: TRBJ1-3
size: -
length: 18
CDR3: CASSLGNRETYSGNTIYF
DNA: TGTGCCAGCAGCTTGGGAAACAGGGAGACCTACTCTGGAAACACCATATATTTT

V: TRBV4-3
D: -
J: TRBJ1-1
size: once
length: 13
CDR3: CASSRGAYTEAFF
DNA: TGCGCCAGCAGCCGAGGAGCTTACACTGAAGCTTTCTTT

V: TRBV29-1
D: -
J: TRBJ1-1
size: -
length: 12
CDR3: CSVTAVGRVAFF
DNA: TGCAGCGTAACCGCCGTGGGCAGGGTAGCTTTCTTT

V: TRBV6-1
D: -
J: TRBJ1-5
size: -
length: 13
CDR3: CASSEPSRGPQHF
DNA: TGTGCCAGCAGTGAGCCATCGAGAGGGCCCCAGCATTTT

V: TRBV5-4
D: -
J: TRBJ2-2
size: -
length: 14
CDR3: CASRKQGNTGELFF
DNA: TGTGCCAGCAGAAAACAGGGGAACACCGGGGAGCTGTTTTTT

V: TRBV7-9
D: -
J: TRBJ2-5
size: -
length: 15
CDR3: CASSLLAGLGETQYF
DNA: TGTGCCAGCAGCTTACTGGCAGGGTTGGGAGAGACCCAGTACTTC

V: TRBV10-3
D: TRBD1
J: TRBJ2-2
size: -
length: 16
CDR3: CAIRDGDRGSTGELFF
DNA: TGTGCCATCAGGGACGGGGACAGGGGGAGCACCGGGGAGCTGTTTTTT

V: TRBV9
D: TRBD1
J: TRBJ1-2
size: -
length: 14
CDR3: CASSAGQGATGYTF
DNA: TGTGCCAGCAGCGCAGGACAGGGGGCGACTGGCTACACCTTC

V: TRBV7-2
D: TRBD1
J: TRBJ1-4
size: -
length: 15
CDR3: CASSQKTGGVGKLFF
DNA: TGTGCCAGCAGTCAGAAGACAGGGGGAGTTGGAAAACTGTTTTTT

V: TRBV27
D: -
J: TRBJ1-5
size: -
length: 15
CDR3: CASRPKPYSNQPQHF
DNA: TGTGCCAGCAGACCTAAGCCTTATAGCAATCAGCCCCAGCATTTT

V: TRBV4-2
D: TRBD1
J: TRBJ2-2
size: -
length: 18
CDR3: CASSQDVGDRVPTGELFF
DNA: TGTGCCAGCAGCCAAGATGTCGGGGACAGGGTACCCACCGGGGAGCTGTTTTTT

V: TRBV18
D: TRBD1
J: TRBJ2-5
size: -
length: 15
CDR3: CASSPVGQGKETQYF
DNA: TGTGCCAGCTCACCCGTGGGACAGGGTAAAGAGACCCAGTACTTC

V: TRBV5-1
D: -
J: TRBJ1-4
size: -
length: 15
CDR3: CASSLGGGESEKLFF
DNA: TGCGCCAGCAGCTTGGGAGGAGGCGAGAGTGAAAAACTGTTTTTT

V: TRBV7-9
D: -
J: TRBJ2-7
size: -
length: 13
CDR3: CASSLDSGLEQYF
DNA: TGTGCCAGCAGCTTAGACAGTGGCCTCGAGCAGTACTTC